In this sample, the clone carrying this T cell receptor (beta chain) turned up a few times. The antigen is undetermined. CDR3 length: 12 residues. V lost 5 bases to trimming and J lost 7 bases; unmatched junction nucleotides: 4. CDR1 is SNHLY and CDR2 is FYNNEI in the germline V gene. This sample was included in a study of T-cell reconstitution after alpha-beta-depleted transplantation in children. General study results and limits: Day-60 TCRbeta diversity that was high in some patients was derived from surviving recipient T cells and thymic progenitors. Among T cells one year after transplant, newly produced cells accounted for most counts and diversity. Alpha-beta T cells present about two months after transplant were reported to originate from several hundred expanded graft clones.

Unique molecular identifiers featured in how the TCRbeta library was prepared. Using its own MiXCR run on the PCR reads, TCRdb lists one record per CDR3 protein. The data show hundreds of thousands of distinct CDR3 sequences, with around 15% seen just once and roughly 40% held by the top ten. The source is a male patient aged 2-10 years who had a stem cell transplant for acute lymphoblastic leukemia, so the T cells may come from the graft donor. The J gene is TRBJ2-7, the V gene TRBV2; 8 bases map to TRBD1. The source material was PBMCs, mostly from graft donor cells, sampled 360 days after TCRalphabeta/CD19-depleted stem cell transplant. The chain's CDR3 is CASSSGGAEQYF. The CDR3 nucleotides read TGTGCCAGCAGTTCAGGGGGCGCGGAGCAGTACTTC.